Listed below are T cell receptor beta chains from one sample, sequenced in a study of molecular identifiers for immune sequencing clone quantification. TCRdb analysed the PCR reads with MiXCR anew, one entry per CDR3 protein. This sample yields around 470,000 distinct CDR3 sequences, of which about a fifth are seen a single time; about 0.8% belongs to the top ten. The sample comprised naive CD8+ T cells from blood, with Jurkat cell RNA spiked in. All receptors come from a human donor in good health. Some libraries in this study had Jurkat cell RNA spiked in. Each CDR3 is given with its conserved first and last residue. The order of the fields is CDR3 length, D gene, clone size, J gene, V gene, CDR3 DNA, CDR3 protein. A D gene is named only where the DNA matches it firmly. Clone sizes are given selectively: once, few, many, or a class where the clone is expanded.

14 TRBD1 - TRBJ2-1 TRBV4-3 TGCGCCAGCAGCCCACAACGGACAGGGTATGAGCAGTTCTTC CASSPQRTGYEQFF
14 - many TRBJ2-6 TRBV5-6 TGTGCCAGCGGAGACAGCTCTGGGGCCAACGTCCTGACTTTC CASGDSSGANVLTF
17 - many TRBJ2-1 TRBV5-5 TGTGCCAGCAGCTTATCCAGGGCCTATGGATCCTACAATGAGCAGTTCTTC CASSLSRAYGSYNEQFF
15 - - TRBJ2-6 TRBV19 TGTGCCAGTAGTATTTCAGGGGACTGGGCCAACGTCCTGACTTTC CASSISGDWANVLTF
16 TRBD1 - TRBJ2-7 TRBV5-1 TGCGCCAGCAGCTTGGGTCCCGGGACAGGGTATGACGAGCAGTACTTC CASSLGPGTGYDEQYF
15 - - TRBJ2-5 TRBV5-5 TGTGCCAGCCCTCTTGGGGGTTTTCTCCAAGAGGCCCAGTACTTC CASPLGGFLQEAQYF
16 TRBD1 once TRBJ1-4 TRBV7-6 TGTGCCAGCAGCTTAACGGGAAGGGGGCAAGGAGAAAAACTGGTTTTT CASSLTGRGQGEKLVF
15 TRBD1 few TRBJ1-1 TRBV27 TGTGCCAGCAGTTCGCCGGGACAGGGTACAACTGAAGCTTTCTTT CASSSPGQGTTEAFF
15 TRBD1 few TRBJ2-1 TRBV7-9 TGTGCCAGCAGCCCCCGGGACAGGGAGTGGAATGAGCAGTTCTTC CASSPRDREWNEQFF
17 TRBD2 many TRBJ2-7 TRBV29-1 TGCAGCGTTGAAGGAGTTGCGGAGCGGGGAACCCCTGGAGAGCAGTACTTC CSVEGVAERGTPGEQYF
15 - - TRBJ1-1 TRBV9 TGTGCCAGCAGCGTGGATGGGACGCGGAACACTGAAGCTTTCTTT CASSVDGTRNTEAFF
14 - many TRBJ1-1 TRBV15 TGTGCCACCAGCAGAGACCTGGAGTACACTGAAGCTTTCTTT CATSRDLEYTEAFF
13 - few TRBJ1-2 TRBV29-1 TGCAGCGTTGAAGATCTGGGGTACGGTGGCTACACCTTC CSVEDLGYGGYTF
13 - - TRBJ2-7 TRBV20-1 TGCAGTGCCCGCACCGGGGGCAGCTGCGAGCAGTACTTC CSARTGGSCEQYF
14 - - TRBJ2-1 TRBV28 TGTGCCAGCACCTTGGGGACTCCCTACAATGAGCAGTCCTTC CASTLGTPYNEQSF
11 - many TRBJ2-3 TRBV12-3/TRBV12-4 TGTGCCAGCAGTTTCGACAATACGCAGTATTTT CASSFDNTQYF
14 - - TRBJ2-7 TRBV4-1 TGCGCCAGCAGCCAAATAGCGGAGCCCTACGAGCAGTACTTC CASSQIAEPYEQYF
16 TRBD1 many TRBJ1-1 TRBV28 TGTGCCAGCAGTCTCACGACAGGGCGGATGAACACTGAAGCTTTCTTT CASSLTTGRMNTEAFF
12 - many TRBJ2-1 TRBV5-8 TGTGCCAGCAGCCTGGTCCAAAATGAGCAGTTCTTC CASSLVQNEQFF
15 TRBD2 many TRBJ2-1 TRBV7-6 TGTGCCAGCAGCCCTCAGTACGGGAGGAGCGGTGAGCAGTTCTTC CASSPQYGRSGEQFF
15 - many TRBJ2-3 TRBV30 TGTGCCTGGAGTGAGGGTTGGGCTAGCACAGATACGCAGTATTTT CAWSEGWASTDTQYF
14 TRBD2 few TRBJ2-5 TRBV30 TGTGCCTGGATTCCCGCGGGGGGCATAGAGACCCAGTACTTC CAWIPAGGIETQYF
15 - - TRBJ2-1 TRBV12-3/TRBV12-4 TGTGCCAGCAGTTTCTTTAGGAGGTCCTACAATGAGCAGTTCTTC CASSFFRRSYNEQFF
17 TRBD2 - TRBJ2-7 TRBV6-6 TGTGCCAGCAGTCCCCCGGGACTAGCGGGAGGGCCGGGAGAGCAGTACTTC CASSPPGLAGGPGEQYF
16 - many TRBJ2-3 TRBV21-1 TGTGCCAGCAAGGCTGGGACTAGCGGGACGACAGATACGCAGTATTTT CASKAGTSGTTDTQYF
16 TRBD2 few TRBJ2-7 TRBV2 TGTGCCAGCAGTGAAGGAAGGACTAGCGCATTCTACGAGCAGTACTTC CASSEGRTSAFYEQYF
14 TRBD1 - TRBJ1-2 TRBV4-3 TGCGCCAGCAGTCTAGGGACAGGAGCTAATGGCTACACCTTC CASSLGTGANGYTF
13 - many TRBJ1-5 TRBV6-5 TGTGCCAGCAGTTACGCGGGAGGTCAGCCCCAGCATTTT CASSYAGGQPQHF
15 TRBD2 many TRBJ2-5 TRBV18 TGTGCCAGCTCAAAGACTAGCGGCCCCCAAGAGACCCAGTACTTC CASSKTSGPQETQYF
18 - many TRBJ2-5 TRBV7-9 TGTGCCAGCAGCTTTGCACGTGTGTCGGGGCGCACTCAAGAGACCCAGTACTTC CASSFARVSGRTQETQYF
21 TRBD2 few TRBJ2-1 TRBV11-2 TGTGCCAGCAGCTTAGGGGTTAGGACTAGCGGGTCCCAGAGCTCCTACAATGAGCAGTTCTTC CASSLGVRTSGSQSSYNEQFF
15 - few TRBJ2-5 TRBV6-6 TGTGCCAGCAGTTACTCTGGCTCGCCCCGCGAGACCCAGTACTTC CASSYSGSPRETQYF
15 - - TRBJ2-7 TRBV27 TGTGCCAGCAGTTTATCGATACAGGGTCAGTACGAGCAGTACTTC CASSLSIQGQYEQYF
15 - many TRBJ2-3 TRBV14 TGTGCCAGCAGCCAAGTTAACGTGGGGACAGATACGCAGTATTTT CASSQVNVGTDTQYF
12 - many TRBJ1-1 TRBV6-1 TGTGCCAGCACCCCCCGGGACCGTGAAGCTTTCTTT CASTPRDREAFF
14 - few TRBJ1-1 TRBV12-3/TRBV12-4 TGTGCCAGCAGTTTAGGTCAGGCCAACACTGAAGCTTTCTTT CASSLGQANTEAFF
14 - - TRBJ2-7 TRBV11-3 TGTGCCAGCAGCTTCAATGGAAATTCCTACGAGCAGTACTTC CASSFNGNSYEQYF